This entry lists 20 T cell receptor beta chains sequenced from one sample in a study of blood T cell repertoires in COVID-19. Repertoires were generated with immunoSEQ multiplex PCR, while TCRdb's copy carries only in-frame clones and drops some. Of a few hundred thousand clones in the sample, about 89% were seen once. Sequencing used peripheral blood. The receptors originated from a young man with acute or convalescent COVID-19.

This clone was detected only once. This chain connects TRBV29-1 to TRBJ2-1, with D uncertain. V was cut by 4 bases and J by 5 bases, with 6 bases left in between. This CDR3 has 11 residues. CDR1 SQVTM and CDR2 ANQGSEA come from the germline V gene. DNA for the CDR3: TGCAGCGTTGCGGAGCACAATGAGCAGTTCTTC. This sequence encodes CSVAEHNEQFF.

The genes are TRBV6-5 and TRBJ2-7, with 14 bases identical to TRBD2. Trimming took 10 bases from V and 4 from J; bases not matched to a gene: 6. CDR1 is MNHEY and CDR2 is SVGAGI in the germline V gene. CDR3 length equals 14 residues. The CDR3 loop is CATLRTSGGYEQYF. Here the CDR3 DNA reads TGTGCCACCCTGAGGACTAGCGGGGGGTACGAGCAGTACTTC.

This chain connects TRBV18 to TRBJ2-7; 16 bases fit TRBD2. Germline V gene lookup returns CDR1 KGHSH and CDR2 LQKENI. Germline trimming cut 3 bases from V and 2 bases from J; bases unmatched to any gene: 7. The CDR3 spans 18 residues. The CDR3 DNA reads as TGTGCCAGCTCACCCGGGACTAGCGGGAGGGCCTCTCCCTACGAGCAGTACTTC. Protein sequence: CASSPGTSGRASPYEQYF.

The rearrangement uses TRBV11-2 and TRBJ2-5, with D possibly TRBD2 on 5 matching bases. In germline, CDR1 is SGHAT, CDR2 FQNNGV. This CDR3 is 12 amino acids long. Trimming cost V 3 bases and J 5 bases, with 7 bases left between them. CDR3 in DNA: TGTGCCAGCAGCTTTGCGGGCGAGACCCAGTACTTC. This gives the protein CASSFAGETQYF.

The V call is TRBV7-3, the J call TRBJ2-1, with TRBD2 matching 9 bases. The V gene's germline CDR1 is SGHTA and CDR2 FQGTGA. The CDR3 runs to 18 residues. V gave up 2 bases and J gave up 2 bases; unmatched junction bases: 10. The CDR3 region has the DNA TGTGCCAGCAGCTTAGCCACCGCTGGCGGGGGGGCCTACAATGAGCAGTTCTTC. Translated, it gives CASSLATAGGGAYNEQFF. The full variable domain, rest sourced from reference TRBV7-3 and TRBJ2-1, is GAGVSQTPSNKVTEKGKYVELRCDPISGHTALYWYRQSLGQGPEFLIYFQGTGAADDSGLPNDRFFAVRPEGSVSTLKIQRTERGDSAVYLCASSLATAGGGAYNEQFFGPGTRLTVL.

The CDR3 coding sequence is TGTGCCAGCTCACCAAGCACAGTCACCTCGGGGACCGGGGAGCTGTTTTTT. It is translated as CASSPSTVTSGTGELFF. The chain couples TRBV18 to TRBJ2-2; maybe TRBD2 (5 bases). V was pared by 2 bases and J by 5 bases, with 18 bases between. The germline CDR1 and CDR2 sequences are KGHSH and LQKENI. CDR3 length: 17 amino acids. The full variable domain, its missing parts supplied by reference TRBV18 and TRBJ2-2, is NAGVMQNPRHLVRRRGQEARLRCSPMKGHSHVYWYRQLPEEGLKFMVYLQKENIIDESGMPKERFSAEFPKEGPSILRIQQVVRGDSAAYFCASSPSTVTSGTGELFFGEGSRLTVL.

The CDR3 sequence is CSVEDHRGEAFF. CDR3 bases: TGCAGCGTTGAAGATCACCGGGGTGAAGCTTTCTTT. J is TRBJ1-1 and V is TRBV29-1; no clear D gene. The germline V gene has CDR1 SQVTM and CDR2 ANQGSEA. V was pared by 0 bases and J by 7 bases, with 9 bases between. There are 12 residues in the CDR3.

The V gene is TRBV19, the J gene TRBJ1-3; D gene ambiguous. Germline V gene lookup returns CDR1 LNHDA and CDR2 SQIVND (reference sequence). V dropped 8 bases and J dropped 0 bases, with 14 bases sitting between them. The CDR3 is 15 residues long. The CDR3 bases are TGTGCCAGTGGGTGGGCAACCTACTCTGGAAACACCATATATTTT. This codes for CASGWATYSGNTIYF.

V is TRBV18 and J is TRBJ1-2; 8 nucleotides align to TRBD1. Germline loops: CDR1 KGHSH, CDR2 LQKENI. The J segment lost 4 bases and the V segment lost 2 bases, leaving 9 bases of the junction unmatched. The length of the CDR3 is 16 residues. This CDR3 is CASSPGATGVIYGYTF. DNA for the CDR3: TGTGCCAGCTCACCAGGGGCGACAGGGGTAATCTATGGCTACACCTTC. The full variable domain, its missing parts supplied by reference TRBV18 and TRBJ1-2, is NAGVMQNPRHLVRRRGQEARLRCSPMKGHSHVYWYRQLPEEGLKFMVYLQKENIIDESGMPKERFSAEFPKEGPSILRIQQVVRGDSAAYFCASSPGATGVIYGYTFGSGTRLTVV.

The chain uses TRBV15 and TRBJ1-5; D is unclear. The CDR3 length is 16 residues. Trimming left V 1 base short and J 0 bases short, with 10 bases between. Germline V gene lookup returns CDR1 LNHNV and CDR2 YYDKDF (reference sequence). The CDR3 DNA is TGTGCCACCAGCAGAGCCCACGTACTTAGCAATCAGCCCCAGCATTTT. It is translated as CATSRAHVLSNQPQHF. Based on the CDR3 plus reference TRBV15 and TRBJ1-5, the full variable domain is DAMVIQNPRYQVTQFGKPVTLSCSQTLNHNVMYWYQQKSSQAPKLLFHYYDKDFNNEADTPDNFQSRRPNTSFCFLDIRSPGLGDTAMYLCATSRAHVLSNQPQHFGDGTRLSIL.

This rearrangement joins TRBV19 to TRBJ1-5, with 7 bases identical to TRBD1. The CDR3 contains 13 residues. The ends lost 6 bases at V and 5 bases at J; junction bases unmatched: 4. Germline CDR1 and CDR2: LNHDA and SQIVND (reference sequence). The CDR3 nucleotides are TGTGCCAGTAGCCGAACAGGGGATCAGCCCCAGCATTTT. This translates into CASSRTGDQPQHF.

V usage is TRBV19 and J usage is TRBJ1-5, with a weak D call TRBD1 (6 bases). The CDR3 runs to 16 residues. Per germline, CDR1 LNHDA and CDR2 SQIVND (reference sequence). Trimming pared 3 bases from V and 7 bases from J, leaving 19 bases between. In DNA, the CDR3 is TGTGCCAGTAGTATTACAGGGCGGGGGAGTGGACAGCCCCAGCATTTT. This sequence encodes CASSITGRGSGQPQHF.

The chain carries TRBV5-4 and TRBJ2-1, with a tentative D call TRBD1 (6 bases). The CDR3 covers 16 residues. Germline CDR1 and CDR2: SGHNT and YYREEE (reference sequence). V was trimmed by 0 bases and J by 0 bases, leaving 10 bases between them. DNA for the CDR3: TGTGCCAGCAGCTTGGGGGGGCTGAGCTCCTACAATGAGCAGTTCTTC. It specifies CASSLGGLSSYNEQFF.

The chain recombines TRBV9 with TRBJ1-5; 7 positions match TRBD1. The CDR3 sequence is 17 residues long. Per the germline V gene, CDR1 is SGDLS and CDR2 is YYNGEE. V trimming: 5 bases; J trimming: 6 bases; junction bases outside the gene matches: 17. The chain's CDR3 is CASSEGQEQLPGQPQHF. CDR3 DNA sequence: TGTGCCAGCAGTGAAGGACAGGAGCAGTTGCCTGGTCAGCCCCAGCATTTT.

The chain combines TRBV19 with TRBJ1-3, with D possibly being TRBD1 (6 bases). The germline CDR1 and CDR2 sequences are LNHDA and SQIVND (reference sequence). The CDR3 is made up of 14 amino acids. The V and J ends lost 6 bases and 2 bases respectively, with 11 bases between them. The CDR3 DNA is TGTGCCAGTAGCCCTCAGGGGACTGGAAACACCATATATTTT. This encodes CASSPQGTGNTIYF.

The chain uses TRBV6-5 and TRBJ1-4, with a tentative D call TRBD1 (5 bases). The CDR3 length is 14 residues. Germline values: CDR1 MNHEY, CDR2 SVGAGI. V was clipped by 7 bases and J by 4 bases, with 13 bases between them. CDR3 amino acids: CASTRRQGNEKLFF. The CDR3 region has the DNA TGTGCCAGCACCCGCCGGCAGGGTAATGAAAAACTGTTTTTT.

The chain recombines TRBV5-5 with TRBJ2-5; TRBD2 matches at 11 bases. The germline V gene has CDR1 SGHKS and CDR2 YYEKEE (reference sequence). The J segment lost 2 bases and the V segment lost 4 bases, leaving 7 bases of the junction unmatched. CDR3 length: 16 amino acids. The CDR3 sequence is CASSPGLAGLQETQYF. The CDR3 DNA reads TGTGCCAGCAGCCCTGGACTAGCGGGTTTACAAGAGACCCAGTACTTC. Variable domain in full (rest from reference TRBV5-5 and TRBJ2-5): DAGVTQSPTHLIKTRGQQVTLRCSPISGHKSVSWYQQVLGQGPQFIFQYYEKEERGRGNFPDRFSARQFPNYSSELNVNALLLGDSALYLCASSPGLAGLQETQYFGPGTRLLVL.

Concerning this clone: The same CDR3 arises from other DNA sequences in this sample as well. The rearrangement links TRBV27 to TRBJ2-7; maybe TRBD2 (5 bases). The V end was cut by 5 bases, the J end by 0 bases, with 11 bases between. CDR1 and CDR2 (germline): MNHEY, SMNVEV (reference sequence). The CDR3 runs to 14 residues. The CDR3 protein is CASSLQRSSYEQYF. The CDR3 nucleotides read TGTGCCAGCAGTCTCCAGCGGAGCTCCTACGAGCAGTACTTC.

The CDR3 protein is CASSLVMAGAAINTQYF. The CDR3 bases are TGTGCCAGCAGCTTAGTTATGGCGGGGGCCGCGATTAATACGCAGTATTTT. This chain links TRBV11-2 with TRBJ2-3, with D perhaps matching TRBD2 (7 bases). In germline, CDR1 is SGHAT, CDR2 FQNNGV. The V end was cut by 1 base, the J end by 7 bases, with 21 bases between. CDR3 length: 17 residues.

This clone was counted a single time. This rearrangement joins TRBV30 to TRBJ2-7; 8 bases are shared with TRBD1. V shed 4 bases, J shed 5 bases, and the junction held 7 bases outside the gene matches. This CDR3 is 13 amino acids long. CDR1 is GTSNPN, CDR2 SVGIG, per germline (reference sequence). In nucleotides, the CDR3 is TGTGCCTGGAATTTCCAGGGGGCTAACGAGCAGTACTTC. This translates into CAWNFQGANEQYF. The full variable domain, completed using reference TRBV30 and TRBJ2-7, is SQTIHQWPATLVQPVGSPLSLECTVEGTSNPNLYWYRQAAGRGLQLLFYSVGIGQISSEVPQNLSASRPQDRQFILSSKKLLLSDSGFYLCAWNFQGANEQYFGPGTRLTVT.